This section outlines one TCR beta chain sequence together with its context. Its antigen is still unknown. The sample belongs to a study of Ad26.COV2.S vaccination and SARS-CoV-2 variants. Looking at the study overall: Intramuscularly, Ad26.COV2.S was given either once or twice, 56 days apart.

TCRdb's copy holds only in-frame clones and misses some; the assay was immunoSEQ multiplex PCR. The table includes about 350,000 clones, 86% detected once. V shed 5 bases and J 10 bases; nucleotides not matched to a gene: 7. The CDR3 has 14 amino acids. Germline assignment: CDR1 SGHTA and CDR2 FQGNSA. Described treatment: roughly 18 received Ad26.COV2.S at low or high dose, single or two shots; several received placebo; per-sample allocation not given. Samples were taken on day 63 after the first vaccine or placebo injection. Overall study findings and caveats: Total responses of T cells may have been underestimated by the analyses of TCR breadth and depth.

This specimen consisted of peripheral blood, obtained in a trial of Ad26.COV2.S vaccine versus placebo. The chain carries TRBV7-2 and TRBJ2-7; 14 nucleotides match TRBD2. The origin of this receptor is a person between 18 and 65 years old who received the Ad26.COV2.S COVID-19 vaccine or a placebo. CDR3 residues: CASSPGLAGVQQYF. CDR3 DNA: TGTGCCAGCAGCCCGGGACTAGCGGGAGTCCAACAGTACTTC.